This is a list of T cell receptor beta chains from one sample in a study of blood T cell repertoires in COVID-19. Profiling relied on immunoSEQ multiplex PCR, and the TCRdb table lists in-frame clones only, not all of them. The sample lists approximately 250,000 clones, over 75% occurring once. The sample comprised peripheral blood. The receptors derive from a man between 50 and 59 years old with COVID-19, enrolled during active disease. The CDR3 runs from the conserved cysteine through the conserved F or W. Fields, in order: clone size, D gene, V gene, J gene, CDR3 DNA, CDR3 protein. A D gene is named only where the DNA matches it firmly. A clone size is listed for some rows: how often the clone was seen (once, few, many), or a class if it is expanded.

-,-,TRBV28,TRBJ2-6,TGTGCCAGCAGTCCGGTCCCCAACGTCCTGACTTTC,CASSPVPNVLTF
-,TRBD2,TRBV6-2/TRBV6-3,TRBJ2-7,TGTGCCAGCAGTTACGTAGCGGGGGGACAGAGCTCCTACGAGCAGTACTTC,CASSYVAGGQSSYEQYF
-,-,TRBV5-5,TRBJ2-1,TGTGCCAGCAGCTTGGCCGTGACAGGAGGCTGGAATGAGCAGTTCTTC,CASSLAVTGGWNEQFF
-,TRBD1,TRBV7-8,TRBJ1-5,TGTGCCAGCAGCTTAGTTACAGGGGGCCCGCAGCCCCAGCATTTT,CASSLVTGGPQPQHF
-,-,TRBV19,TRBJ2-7,TGTGCCAGTAGTATAGATCTCCGGGGAAGGACCTCCTACGAGCAGTACTTC,CASSIDLRGRTSYEQYF
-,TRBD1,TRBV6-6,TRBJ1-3,TGTGCCAGCAGTCAACCGACAGGGAACGGAAACACCATATATTTT,CASSQPTGNGNTIYF
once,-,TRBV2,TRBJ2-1,TGTGCCAGCACCATCCTAGGGGAACTGAATGAGCAGTTCTTC,CASTILGELNEQFF
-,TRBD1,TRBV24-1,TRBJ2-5,TGTGCCACCAGTGATTACCTACAGGGGTCGGAGACCCAGTACTTC,CATSDYLQGSETQYF
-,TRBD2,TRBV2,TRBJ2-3,TGTGCCAGCAGTGAAGCGGGGGGGAGGTCAGATACGCAGTATTTT,CASSEAGGRSDTQYF
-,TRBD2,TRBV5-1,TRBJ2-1,TGCGCCAGCAGCCGCAACCCGGGACTAGCGGCCCGAGACGAGCAGTTCTTC,CASSRNPGLAARDEQFF